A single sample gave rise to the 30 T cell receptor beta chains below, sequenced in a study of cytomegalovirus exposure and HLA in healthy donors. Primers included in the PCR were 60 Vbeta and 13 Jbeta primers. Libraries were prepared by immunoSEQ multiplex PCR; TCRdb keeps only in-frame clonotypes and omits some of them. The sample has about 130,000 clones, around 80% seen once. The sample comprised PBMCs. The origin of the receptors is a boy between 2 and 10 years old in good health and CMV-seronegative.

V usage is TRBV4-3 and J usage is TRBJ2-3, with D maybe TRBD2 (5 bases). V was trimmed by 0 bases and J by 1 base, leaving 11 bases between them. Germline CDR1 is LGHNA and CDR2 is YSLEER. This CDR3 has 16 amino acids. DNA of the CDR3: TGCGCCAGCAGCCAAGATCTACGGGGAGGCACAGATACGCAGTATTTT. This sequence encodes CASSQDLRGGTDTQYF.

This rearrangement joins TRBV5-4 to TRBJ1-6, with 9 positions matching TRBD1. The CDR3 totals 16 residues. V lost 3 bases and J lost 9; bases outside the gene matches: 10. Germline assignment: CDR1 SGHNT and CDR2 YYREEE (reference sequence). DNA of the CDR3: TGTGCCAGCAGCTACGACCGGACAGGGGAAAGTTCACCCCTCCACTTT. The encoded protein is CASSYDRTGESSPLHF.

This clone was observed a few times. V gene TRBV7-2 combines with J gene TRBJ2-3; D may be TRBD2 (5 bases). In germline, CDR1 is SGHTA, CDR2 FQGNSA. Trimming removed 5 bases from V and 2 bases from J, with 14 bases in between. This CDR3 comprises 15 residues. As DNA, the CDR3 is TGTGCCAGCAGCCCAGACTACCTTAACACAGATACGCAGTATTTT. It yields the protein CASSPDYLNTDTQYF.

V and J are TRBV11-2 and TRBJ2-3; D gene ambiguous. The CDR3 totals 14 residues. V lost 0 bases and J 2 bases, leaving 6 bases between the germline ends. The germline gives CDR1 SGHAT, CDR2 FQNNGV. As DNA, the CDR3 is TGTGCCAGCAGCTTAGACATTCCCACAGATACGCAGTATTTT. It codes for CASSLDIPTDTQYF.

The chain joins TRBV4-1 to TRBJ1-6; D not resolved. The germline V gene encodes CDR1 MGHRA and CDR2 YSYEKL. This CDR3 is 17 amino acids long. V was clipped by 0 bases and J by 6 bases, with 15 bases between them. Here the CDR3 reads CASSQDPWSGSNSPLHF. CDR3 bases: TGCGCCAGCAGCCAAGATCCCTGGTCAGGCTCTAATTCACCCCTCCACTTT.

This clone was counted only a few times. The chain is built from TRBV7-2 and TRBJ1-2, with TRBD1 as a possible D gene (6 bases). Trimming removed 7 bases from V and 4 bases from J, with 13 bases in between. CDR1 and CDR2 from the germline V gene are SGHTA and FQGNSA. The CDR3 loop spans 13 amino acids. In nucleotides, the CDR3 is TGTGCCAGCACCTCGGACAGATTCTATGGCTACACCTTC. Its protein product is CASTSDRFYGYTF. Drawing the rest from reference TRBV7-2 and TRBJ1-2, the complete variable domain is GAGVSQSPSNKVTEKGKDVELRCDPISGHTALYWYRQSLGQGLEFLIYFQGNSAPDKSGLPSDRFSAERTGGSVSTLTIQRTQQEDSAVYLCASTSDRFYGYTFGSGTRLTVV.

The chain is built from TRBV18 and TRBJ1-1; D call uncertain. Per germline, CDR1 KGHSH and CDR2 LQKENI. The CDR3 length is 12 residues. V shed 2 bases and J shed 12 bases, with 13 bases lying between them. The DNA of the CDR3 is TGTGCCAGCTCACCATCCCGGGATTGGTCTTTCTTT. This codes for CASSPSRDWSFF.

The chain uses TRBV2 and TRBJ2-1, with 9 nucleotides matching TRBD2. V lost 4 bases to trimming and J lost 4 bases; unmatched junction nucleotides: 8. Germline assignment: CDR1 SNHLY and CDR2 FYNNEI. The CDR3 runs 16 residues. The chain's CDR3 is CASSGGTSSQYNEQFF. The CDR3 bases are TGTGCCAGCAGTGGGGGGACTAGCAGCCAATACAATGAGCAGTTCTTC.

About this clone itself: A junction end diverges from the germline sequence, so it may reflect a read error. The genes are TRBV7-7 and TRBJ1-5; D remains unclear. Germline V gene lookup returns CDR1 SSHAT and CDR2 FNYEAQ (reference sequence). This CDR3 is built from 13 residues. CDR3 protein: CASSLARDQPQHF. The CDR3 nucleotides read TGTGCTAGCAGCTTAGCAAGAGATCAGCCCCAGCATTTT.

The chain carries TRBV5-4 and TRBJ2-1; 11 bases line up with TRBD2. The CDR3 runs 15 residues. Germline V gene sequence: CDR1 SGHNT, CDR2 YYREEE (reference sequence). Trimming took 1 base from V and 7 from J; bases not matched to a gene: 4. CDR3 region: CASSLITSGRNEQFF. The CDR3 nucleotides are TGTGCCAGCAGCTTGATCACTAGCGGGAGAAATGAGCAGTTCTTC.

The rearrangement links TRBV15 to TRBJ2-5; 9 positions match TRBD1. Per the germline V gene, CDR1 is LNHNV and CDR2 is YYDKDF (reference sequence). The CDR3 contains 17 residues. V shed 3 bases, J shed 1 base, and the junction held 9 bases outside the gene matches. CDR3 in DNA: TGTGCCACCAGCAGCTCAAAAATGGGACAGGGCCAAGAGACCCAGTACTTC. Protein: CATSSSKMGQGQETQYF.

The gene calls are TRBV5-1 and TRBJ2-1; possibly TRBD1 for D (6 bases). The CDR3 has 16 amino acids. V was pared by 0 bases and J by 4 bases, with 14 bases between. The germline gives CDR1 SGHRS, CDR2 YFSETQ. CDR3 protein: CASSLESIGGYNEQFF. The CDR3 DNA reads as TGCGCCAGCAGCTTGGAGAGTATAGGGGGTTACAATGAGCAGTTCTTC.

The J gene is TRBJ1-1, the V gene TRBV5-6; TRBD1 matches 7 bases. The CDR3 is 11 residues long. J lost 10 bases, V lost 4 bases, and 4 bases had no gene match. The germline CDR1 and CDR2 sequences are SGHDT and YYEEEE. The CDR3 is CASSTTGRAFF. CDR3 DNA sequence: TGTGCCAGCAGCACGACAGGGCGAGCTTTCTTT. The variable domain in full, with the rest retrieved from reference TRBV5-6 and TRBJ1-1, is DAGVTQSPTHLIKTRGQQVTLRCSPKSGHDTVSWYQQALGQGPQFIFQYYEEEERQRGNFPDRFSGHQFPNYSSELNVNALLLGDSALYLCASSTTGRAFFGQGTRLTVV.

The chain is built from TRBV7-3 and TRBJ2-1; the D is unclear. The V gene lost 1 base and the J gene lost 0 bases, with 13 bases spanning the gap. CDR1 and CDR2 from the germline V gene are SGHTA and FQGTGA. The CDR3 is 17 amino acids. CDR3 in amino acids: CASSLRPPRSSYNEQFF. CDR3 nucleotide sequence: TGTGCCAGCAGCTTAAGACCCCCCCGGAGCTCCTACAATGAGCAGTTCTTC.

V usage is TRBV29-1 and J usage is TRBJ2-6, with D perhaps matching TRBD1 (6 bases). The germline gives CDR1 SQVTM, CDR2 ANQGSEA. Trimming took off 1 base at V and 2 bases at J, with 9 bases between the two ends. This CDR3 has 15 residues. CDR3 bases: TGCAGCGTTGAAGCCACAGGGCCTGGGGCCAACGTCCTGACTTTC. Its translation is CSVEATGPGANVLTF. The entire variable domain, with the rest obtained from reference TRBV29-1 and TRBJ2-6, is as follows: SAVISQKPSRDICQRGTSLTIQCQVDSQVTMMFWYRQQPGQSLTLIATANQGSEATYESGFVIDKFPISRPNLTFSTLTVSNMSPEDSSIYLCSVEATGPGANVLTFGAGSRLTVL.

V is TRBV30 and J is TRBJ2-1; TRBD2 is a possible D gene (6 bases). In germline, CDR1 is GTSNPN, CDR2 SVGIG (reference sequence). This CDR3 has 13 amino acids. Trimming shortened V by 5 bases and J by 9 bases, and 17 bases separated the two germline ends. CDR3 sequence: CAWGRGSGREQFF. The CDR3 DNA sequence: TGTGCCTGGGGACGAGGTAGCGGACGTGAGCAGTTCTTC.

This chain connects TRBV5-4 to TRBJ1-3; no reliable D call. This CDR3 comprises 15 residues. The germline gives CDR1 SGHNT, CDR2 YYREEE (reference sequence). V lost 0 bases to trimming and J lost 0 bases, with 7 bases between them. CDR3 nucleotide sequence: TGTGCCAGCAGCTTGGTCCAGGACTCTGGAAACACCATATATTTT. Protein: CASSLVQDSGNTIYF.

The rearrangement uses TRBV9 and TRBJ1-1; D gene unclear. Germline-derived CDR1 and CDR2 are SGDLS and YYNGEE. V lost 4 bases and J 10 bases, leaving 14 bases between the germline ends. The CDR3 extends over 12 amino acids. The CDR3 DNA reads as TGTGCCAGCAGCCCCCTTTCGGCGGGAGCTTTCTTT. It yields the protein CASSPLSAGAFF.

In DNA form, the CDR3 reads TGTGCCAGCAGTTACTCACGCAGAAACTATGGCTACACCTTC. Translated: CASSYSRRNYGYTF. The chain uses TRBV6-5 and TRBJ1-2; D is uncertain. The CDR3 spans 14 residues. The V end was cut by 0 bases, the J end by 2 bases, with 7 bases between. Germline CDR1 and CDR2: MNHEY and SVGAGI.

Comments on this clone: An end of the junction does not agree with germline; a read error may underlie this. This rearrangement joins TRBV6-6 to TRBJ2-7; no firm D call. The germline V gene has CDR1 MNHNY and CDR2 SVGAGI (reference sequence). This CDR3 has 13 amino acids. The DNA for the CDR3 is TGTGCCAGCAGTTACTCGGGTGGTTACGAGCGGTACTTC. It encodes CASSYSGGYERYF.

The CDR3 nucleotides read TGTGCCAGCAGTTACTACGACATCAACACTGAAGCTTTCTTT. This translates into CASSYYDINTEAFF. The V call is TRBV6-5, the J call TRBJ1-1; D remains unclear. V lost 1 base and J 2 bases, leaving 8 bases between the germline ends. CDR3 length equals 14 residues. CDR1 is MNHEY, CDR2 SVGAGI, per germline.

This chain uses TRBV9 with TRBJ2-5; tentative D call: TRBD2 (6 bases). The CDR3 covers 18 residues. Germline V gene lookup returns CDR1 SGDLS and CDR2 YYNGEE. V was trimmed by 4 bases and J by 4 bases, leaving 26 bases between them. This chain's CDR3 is CASSSRPRDSQPSETQYF. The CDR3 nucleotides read TGTGCCAGCAGCTCCCGGCCCCGGGACTCTCAACCCTCAGAGACCCAGTACTTC. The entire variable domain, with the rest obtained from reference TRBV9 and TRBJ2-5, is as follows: DSGVTQTPKHLITATGQRVTLRCSPRSGDLSVYWYQQSLDQGLQFLIQYYNGEERAKGNILERFSAQQFPDLHSELNLSSLELGDSALYFCASSSRPRDSQPSETQYFGPGTRLLVL.

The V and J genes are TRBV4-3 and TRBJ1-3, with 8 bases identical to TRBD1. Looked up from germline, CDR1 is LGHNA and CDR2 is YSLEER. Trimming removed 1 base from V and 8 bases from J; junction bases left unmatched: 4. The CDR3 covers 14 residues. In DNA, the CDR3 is TGCGCCAGCAGCCAAGGACAGGGGAGAGACACCATATATTTT. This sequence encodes CASSQGQGRDTIYF.

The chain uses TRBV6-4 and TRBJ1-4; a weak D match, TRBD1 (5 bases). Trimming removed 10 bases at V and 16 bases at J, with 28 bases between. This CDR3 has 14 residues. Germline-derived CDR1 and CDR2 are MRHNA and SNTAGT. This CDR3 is CANYSGYRGTNEFF. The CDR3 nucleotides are TGTGCCAACTACTCGGGGTACCGGGGGACGAACGAGTTTTTT.

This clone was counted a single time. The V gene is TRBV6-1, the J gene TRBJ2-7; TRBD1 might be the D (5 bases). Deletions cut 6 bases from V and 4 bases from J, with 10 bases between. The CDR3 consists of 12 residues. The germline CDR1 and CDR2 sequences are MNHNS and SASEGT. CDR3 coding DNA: TGTGCCAGCAGGAAAGACAGTTACGAGCAGTACGTC. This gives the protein CASRKDSYEQYV.

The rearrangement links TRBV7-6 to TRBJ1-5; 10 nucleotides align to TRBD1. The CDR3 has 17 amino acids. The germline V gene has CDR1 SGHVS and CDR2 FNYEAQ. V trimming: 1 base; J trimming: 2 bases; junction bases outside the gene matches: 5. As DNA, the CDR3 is TGTGCCAGCAGCTTAGGACAGGGGGCCTGGGGCAATCAGCCCCAGCATTTT. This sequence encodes CASSLGQGAWGNQPQHF.

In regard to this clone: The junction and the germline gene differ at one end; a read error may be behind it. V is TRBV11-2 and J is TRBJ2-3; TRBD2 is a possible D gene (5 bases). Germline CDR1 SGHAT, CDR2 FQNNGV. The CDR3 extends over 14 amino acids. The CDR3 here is CASSLDPSKDTQYF. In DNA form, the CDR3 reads TGTGCCAGCAGCTTGGATCCTAGCAAAGATACGCAGTATTTT.

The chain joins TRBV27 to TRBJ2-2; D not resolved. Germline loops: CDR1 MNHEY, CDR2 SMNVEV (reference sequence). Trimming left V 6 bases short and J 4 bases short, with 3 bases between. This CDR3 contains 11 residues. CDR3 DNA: TGTGCCAGCAGCTTCACCGGGGAGCTGTTTTTT. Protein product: CASSFTGELFF.

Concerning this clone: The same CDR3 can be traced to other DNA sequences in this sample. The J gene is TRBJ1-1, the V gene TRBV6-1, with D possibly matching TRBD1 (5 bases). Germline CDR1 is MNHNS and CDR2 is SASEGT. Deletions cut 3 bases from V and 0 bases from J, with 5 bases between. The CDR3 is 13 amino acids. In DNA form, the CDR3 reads TGTGCCAGCAGTGAGACAGTGAACACTGAAGCTTTCTTT. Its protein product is CASSETVNTEAFF.

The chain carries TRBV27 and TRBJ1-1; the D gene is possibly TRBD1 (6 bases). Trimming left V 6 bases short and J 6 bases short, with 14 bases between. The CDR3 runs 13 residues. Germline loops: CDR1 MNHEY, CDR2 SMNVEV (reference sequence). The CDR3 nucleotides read TGTGCCAGCAGCTGGGAGGGGGGGGCTGAAGCTTTCTTT. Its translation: CASSWEGGAEAFF.